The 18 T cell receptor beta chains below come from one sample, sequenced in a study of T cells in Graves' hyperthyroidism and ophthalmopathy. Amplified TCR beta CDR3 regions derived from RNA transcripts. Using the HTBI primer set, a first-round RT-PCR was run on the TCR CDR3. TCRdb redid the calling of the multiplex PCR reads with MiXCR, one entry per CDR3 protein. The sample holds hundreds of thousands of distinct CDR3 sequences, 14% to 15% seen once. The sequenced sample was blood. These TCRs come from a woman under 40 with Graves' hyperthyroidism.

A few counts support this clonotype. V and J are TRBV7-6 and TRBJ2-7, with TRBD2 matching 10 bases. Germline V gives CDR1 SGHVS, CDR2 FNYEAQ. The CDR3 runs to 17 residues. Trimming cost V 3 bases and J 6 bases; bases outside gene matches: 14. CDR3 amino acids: CASSLGGLAGDRLEQYF. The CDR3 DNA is TGTGCCAGCAGCTTGGGGGGGCTAGCGGGAGATCGGCTCGAGCAGTACTTC.

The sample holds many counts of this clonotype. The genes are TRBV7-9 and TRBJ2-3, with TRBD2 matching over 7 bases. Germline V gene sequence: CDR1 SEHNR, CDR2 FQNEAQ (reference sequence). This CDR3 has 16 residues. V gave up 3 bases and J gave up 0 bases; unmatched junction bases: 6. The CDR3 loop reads CASSLVGLYSTDTQYF. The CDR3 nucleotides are TGTGCCAGCAGCTTGGTGGGACTATACAGCACAGATACGCAGTATTTT. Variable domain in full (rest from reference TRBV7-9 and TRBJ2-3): DTGVSQNPRHKITKRGQNVTFRCDPISEHNRLYWYRQTLGQGPEFLTYFQNEAQLEKSRLLSDRFSAERPKGSFSTLEIQRTEQGDSAMYLCASSLVGLYSTDTQYFGPGTRLTVL.

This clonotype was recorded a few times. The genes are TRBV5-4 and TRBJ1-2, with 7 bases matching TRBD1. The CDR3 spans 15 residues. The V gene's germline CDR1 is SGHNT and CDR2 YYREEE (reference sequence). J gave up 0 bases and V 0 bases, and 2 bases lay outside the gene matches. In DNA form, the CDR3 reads TGTGCCAGCAGCTTGGCCGGGACAGCTAACTATGGCTACACCTTC. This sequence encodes CASSLAGTANYGYTF.

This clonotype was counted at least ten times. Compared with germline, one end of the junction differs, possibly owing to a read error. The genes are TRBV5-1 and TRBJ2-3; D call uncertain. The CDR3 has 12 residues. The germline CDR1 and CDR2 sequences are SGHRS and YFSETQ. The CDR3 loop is CASSLRADTQYF. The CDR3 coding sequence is TGTGCCAGCAGCCTTAGAGCAGATACGCAGTATTTT.

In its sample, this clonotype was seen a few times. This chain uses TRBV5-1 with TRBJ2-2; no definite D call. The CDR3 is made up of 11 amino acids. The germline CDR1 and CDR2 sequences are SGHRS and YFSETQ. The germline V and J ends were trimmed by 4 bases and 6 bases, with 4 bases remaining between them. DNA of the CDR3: TGCGCCAGCAGCGAGGCCGGGGAGCTGTTTTTT. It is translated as CASSEAGELFF.

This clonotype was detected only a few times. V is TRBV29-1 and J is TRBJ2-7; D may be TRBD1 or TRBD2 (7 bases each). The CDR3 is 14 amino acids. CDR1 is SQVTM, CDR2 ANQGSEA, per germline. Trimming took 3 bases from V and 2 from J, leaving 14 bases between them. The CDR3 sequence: CSVEGEGAPYEQYF. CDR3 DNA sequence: TGCAGCGTTGAGGGGGAGGGGGCGCCCTACGAGCAGTACTTC.

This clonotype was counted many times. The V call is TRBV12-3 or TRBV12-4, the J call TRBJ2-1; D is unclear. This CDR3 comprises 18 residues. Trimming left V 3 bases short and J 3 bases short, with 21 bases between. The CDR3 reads CASSFPIDEPFLYNEQFF. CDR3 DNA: TGTGCCAGCAGTTTCCCAATCGACGAGCCCTTCCTCTACAATGAGCAGTTCTTC.

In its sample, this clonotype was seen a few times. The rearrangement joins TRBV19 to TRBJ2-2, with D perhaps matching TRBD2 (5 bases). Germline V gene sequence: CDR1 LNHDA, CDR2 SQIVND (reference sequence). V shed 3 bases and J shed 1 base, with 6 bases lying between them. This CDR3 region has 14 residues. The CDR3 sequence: CASSIEGNTGELFF. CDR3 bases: TGTGCCAGTAGTATCGAGGGGAACACCGGGGAGCTGTTTTTT.

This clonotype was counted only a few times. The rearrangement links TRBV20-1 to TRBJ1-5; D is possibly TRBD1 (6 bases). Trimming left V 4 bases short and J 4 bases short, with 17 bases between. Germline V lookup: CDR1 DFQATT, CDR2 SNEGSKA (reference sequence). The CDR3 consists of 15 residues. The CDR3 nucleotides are TGCAGTGCTATTCCCCCGGGGGCTTGGAATCAGCCCCAGCATTTT. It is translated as CSAIPPGAWNQPQHF.

The CDR3 nucleotides read TGTGCCAGTATGCCAAACAGGGGAGTCCGCAATCAGCCCCAGCATTTT. Its translation: CASMPNRGVRNQPQHF. The chain is built from TRBV19 and TRBJ1-5, with 7 bases fitting TRBD1. J lost 2 bases, V lost 7 bases, and 11 bases had no gene match. Looked up from germline, CDR1 is LNHDA and CDR2 is SQIVND (reference sequence). CDR3 length: 16 amino acids.

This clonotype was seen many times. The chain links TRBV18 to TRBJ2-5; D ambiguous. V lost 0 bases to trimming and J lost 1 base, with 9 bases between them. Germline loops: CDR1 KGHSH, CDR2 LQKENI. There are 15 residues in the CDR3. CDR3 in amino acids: CASSPPTGPQETQYF. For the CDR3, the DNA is TGTGCCAGCTCACCACCGACGGGCCCCCAAGAGACCCAGTACTTC.

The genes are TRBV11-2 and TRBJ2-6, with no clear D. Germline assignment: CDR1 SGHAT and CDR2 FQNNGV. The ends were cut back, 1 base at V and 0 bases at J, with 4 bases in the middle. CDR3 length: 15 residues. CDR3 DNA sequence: TGTGCCAGCAGCTTAGGATACTCTGGGGCCAACGTCCTGACTTTC. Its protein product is CASSLGYSGANVLTF. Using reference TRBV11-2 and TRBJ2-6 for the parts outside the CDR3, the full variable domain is EAGVAQSPRYKIIEKRQSVAFWCNPISGHATLYWYQQILGQGPKLLIQFQNNGVVDDSQLPKDRFSAERLKGVDSTLKIQPAKLEDSAVYLCASSLGYSGANVLTFGAGSRLTVL.

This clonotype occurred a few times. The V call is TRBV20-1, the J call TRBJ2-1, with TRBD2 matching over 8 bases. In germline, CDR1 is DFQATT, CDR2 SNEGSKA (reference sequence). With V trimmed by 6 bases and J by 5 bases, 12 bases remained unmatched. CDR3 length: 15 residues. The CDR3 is CSAPRPGRADNEQFF. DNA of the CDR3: TGCAGTGCACCTCGGCCCGGGAGGGCCGACAATGAGCAGTTCTTC.

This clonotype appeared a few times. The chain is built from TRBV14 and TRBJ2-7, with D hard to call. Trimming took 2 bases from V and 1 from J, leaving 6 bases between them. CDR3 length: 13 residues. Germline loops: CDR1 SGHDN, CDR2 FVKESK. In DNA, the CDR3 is TGTGCCAGCAGCCAACTAACTTCCTACGAGCAGTACTTC. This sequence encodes CASSQLTSYEQYF.

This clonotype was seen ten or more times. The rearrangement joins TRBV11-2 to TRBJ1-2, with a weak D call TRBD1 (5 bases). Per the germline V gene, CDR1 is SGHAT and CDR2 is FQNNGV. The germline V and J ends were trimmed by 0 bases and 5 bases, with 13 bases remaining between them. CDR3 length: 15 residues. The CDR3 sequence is CASSLDLGAGYGYTF. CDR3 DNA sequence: TGTGCCAGCAGCTTAGATCTAGGGGCTGGGTATGGCTACACCTTC. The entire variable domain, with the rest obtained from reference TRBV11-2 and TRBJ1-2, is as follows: EAGVAQSPRYKIIEKRQSVAFWCNPISGHATLYWYQQILGQGPKLLIQFQNNGVVDDSQLPKDRFSAERLKGVDSTLKIQPAKLEDSAVYLCASSLDLGAGYGYTFGSGTRLTVV.

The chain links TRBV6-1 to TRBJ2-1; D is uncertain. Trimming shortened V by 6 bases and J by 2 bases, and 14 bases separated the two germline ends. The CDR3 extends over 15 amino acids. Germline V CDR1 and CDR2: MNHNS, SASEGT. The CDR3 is CASSPLSGPYNEQFF. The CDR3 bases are TGTGCCAGCAGCCCTCTGTCAGGACCCTACAATGAGCAGTTCTTC.

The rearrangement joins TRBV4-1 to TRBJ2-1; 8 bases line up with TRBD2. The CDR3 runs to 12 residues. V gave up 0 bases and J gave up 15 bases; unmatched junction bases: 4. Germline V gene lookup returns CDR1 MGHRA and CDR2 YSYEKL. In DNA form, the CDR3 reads TGCGCCAGCAGCCAAGACCGACTAGCGATGTTCTTC. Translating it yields CASSQDRLAMFF.

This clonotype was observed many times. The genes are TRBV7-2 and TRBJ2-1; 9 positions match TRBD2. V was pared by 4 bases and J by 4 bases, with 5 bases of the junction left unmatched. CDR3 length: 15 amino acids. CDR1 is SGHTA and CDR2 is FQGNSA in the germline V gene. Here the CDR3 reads CASSSWTSEYNEQFF. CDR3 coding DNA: TGTGCCAGCAGCTCGTGGACTAGCGAGTACAATGAGCAGTTCTTC.